A single T cell receptor beta chain is shown here with its context. The target antigen is unknown. The CDR3 runs to 14 residues. Germline CDR1 reads MDHEN; CDR2 reads SYDVKM. The V end lost 3 bases, the J end lost 1 base, and 9 bases lay between the germline ends. Assay used: immunoSEQ multiplex PCR; TCRdb lists only in-frame clones, some missing. This repertoire shows tens of thousands of clones, approximately 93% found once; its top ten account for about 1.5%. This sample was taken from a study of cytomegalovirus exposure and HLA in healthy donors. Notes on the study in general: The tendency of first-cohort TCR clusters to co-occur in the 120 or so validation repertoires was identified by a subsequent analysis. According to reports, the classifier identified cytomegalovirus status with high specificity and sensitivity. Most TCR sequences showed up rarely, but some public TCRs showed up in many donors.

This clonotype was sampled from a man between 18 and 29 years old in good health and CMV-seropositive. The chain combines TRBV28 with TRBJ2-5; D is ambiguous. Sequencing input: PBMCs. The CDR3 DNA reads as TGTGCCAGCAGTTTTAGTACCTCCCAAGAGACCCAGTACTTC. It yields the protein CASSFSTSQETQYF.